This T cell receptor (beta chain) appears in the sequencing data of a study of monozygotic twins with inflammatory bowel disease. Blood was collected, roughly 2.7 ml per donor. CDR3 size: 14 residues. Germline V lookup: CDR1 MNHNS, CDR2 SASEGT. On this clonotype itself: The antigen is undetermined.

TCRdb re-called the 5' RACE reads and gives one entry per CDR3 protein, without DNA. Its table lists 300,000 to 400,000 distinct CDR3 sequences. Study-wide points: Healthy co-twins showed greater TCRbeta diversity (inverse Simpson) than IBD patients. Perhaps reflecting limited power, concordant and discordant twins did not differ in repertoire similarity.

The sequenced sample was blood. The chain uses TRBV6-1 and TRBJ2-7; TCRdb calls TRBD2, which cannot be checked without DNA. The clonotype was recovered from a human donor with ulcerative colitis or Crohn's disease, or a healthy co-twin of an affected twin (not recorded which). CDR3 region: CASSGLAGTYEQYF.